This TCR beta chain originates from a study of T cell responses to AZD1222 COVID-19 vaccine. Study-wide context: Second doses at about 4 or about 12 weeks were pooled.

Per the germline V gene, CDR1 is SEHNR and CDR2 is FQNEAQ (reference sequence). The CDR3 consists of 13 residues. Trimming pared 4 bases from V and 6 bases from J, leaving 7 bases between. Sequenced by immunoSEQ multiplex PCR; TCRdb stores in-frame clones only, minus some. The table shows 100,000 or so clones, with over 75% occurring only once. This clone was seen only once. Its antigen is still unknown. Overall study results and limits: Only a handful of AZD1222 recipients, six or seven in all, had baseline seropositivity. The donor group comprised mostly white British people and more females; the analysis possibly underestimated clonal diversity. Among vaccine-associated CD4 TCRs, coverage spanned spike, with dominance at 160-218 and 743-854.

The clonotype comes from an adult in good health. The chain uses TRBV7-9 and TRBJ1-6; D unclear. Sample: peripheral blood, taken on day 0 of AZD1222 vaccination. Here the CDR3 DNA reads TGTGCCAGCAGCTCCGCGGGTAATTCACCCCTCCACTTT. This gives the protein CASSSAGNSPLHF. The whole variable domain, filled in from reference TRBV7-9 and TRBJ1-6, reads DTGVSQNPRHKITKRGQNVTFRCDPISEHNRLYWYRQTLGQGPEFLTYFQNEAQLEKSRLLSDRFSAERPKGSFSTLEIQRTEQGDSAMYLCASSSAGNSPLHFGNGTRLTVT.